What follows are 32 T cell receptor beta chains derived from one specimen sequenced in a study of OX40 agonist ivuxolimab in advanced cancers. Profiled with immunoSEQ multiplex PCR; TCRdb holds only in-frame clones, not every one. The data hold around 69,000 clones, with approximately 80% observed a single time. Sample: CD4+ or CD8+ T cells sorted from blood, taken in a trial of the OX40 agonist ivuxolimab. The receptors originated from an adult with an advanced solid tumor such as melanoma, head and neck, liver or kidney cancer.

The CDR3 loop is CASSLPDGGYTF. CDR3 coding DNA: TGTGCCAGCAGCTTACCCGACGGTGGCTACACCTTC. The chain employs TRBV7-9 and TRBJ1-2; no reliable D call. Germline V CDR1 and CDR2: SEHNR, FQNEAQ (reference sequence). This CDR3 region has 12 residues. V was shortened by 2 bases and J by 7 bases, with 8 bases between the two germline ends. Together with reference TRBV7-9 and TRBJ1-2, the CDR3 gives the full variable domain: DTGVSQNPRHKITKRGQNVTFRCDPISEHNRLYWYRQTLGQGPEFLTYFQNEAQLEKSRLLSDRFSAERPKGSFSTLEIQRTEQGDSAMYLCASSLPDGGYTFGSGTRLTVV.

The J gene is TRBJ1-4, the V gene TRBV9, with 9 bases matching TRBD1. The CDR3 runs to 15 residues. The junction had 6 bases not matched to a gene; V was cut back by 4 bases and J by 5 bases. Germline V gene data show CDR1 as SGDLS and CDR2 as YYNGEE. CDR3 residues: CASSQGDRGNEKLFF. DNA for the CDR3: TGTGCCAGCAGCCAGGGAGACAGGGGGAATGAAAAACTGTTTTTT.

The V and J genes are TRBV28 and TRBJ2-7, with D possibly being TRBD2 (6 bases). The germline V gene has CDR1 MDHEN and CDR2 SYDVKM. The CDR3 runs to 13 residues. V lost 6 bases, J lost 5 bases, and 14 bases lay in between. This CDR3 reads CASRRGGRDEQYF. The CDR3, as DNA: TGTGCCAGCAGGAGGGGAGGTAGGGACGAGCAGTACTTC.

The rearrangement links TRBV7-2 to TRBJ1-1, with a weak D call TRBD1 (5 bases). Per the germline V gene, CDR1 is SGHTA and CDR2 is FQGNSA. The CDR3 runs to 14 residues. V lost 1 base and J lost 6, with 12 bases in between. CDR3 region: CASSLVAGLAEAFF. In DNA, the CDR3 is TGTGCCAGCAGCTTAGTGGCGGGGCTCGCTGAAGCTTTCTTT.

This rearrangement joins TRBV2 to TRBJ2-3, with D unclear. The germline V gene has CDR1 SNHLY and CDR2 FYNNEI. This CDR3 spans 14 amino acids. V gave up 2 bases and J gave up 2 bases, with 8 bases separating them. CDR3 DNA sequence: TGTGCCAGCAGTGAAAGTGGTCCCACAGATACGCAGTATTTT. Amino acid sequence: CASSESGPTDTQYF.

CDR3 coding DNA: TGTGCCTGGAGTGTCACCGGGACAGCTAGCACAGATACGCAGTATTTT. Translating it yields CAWSVTGTASTDTQYF. This chain uses TRBV30 with TRBJ2-3, with 7 bases aligning to TRBD1. CDR1 and CDR2 from the germline V gene are GTSNPN and SVGIG (reference sequence). Unmatched junction bases numbered 6, after V lost 0 bases and J lost 0 bases. The length of the CDR3 is 16 residues.

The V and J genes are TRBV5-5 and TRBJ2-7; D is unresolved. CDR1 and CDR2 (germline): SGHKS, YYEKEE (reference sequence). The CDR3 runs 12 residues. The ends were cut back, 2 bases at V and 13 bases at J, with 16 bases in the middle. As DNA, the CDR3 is TGTGCCAGCAGCTTCAGTTTAAGTTCGATTTACTTC. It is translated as CASSFSLSSIYF.

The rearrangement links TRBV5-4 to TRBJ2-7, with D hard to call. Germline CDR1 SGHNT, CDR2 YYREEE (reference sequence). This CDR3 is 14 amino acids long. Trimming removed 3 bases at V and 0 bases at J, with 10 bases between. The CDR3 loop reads CASSYYGFSYEQYF. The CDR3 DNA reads TGTGCCAGCAGCTATTACGGGTTCTCCTACGAGCAGTACTTC.

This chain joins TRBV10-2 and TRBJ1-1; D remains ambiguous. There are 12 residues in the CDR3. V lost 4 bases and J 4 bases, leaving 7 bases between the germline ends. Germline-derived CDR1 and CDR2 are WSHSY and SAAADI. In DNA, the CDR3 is TGCGCCAGCAGTGGGACTGTCACTGAAGCTTTCTTT. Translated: CASSGTVTEAFF.

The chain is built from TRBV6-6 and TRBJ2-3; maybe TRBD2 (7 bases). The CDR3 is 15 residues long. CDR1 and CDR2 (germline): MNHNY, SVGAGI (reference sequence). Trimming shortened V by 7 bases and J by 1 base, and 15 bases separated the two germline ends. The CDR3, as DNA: TGTGCCAGCACCCAACGGGGGGCGGGCACAGATACGCAGTATTTT. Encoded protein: CASTQRGAGTDTQYF.

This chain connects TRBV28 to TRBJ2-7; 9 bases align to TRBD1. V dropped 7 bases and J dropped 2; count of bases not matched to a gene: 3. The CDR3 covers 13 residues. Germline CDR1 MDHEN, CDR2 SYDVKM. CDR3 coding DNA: TGTGCCAGCACCCGGGACAGGGCCTACGAGCAGTACTTC. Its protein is CASTRDRAYEQYF.

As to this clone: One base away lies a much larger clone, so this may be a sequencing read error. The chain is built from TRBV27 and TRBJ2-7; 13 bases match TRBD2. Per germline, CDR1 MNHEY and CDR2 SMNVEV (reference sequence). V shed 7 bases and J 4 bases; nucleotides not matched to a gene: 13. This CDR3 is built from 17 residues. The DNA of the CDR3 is TGTGCCAGCAATCCTACTAGCGGGAGGGTCTGGGGGTACGAGCAGTACTTC. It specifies CASNPTSGRVWGYEQYF.

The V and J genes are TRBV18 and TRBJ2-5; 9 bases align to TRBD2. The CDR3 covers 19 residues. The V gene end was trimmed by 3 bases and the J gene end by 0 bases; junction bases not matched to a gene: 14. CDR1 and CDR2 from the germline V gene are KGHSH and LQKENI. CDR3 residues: CASSPAGGSGSPNQETQYF. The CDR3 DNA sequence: TGTGCCAGCTCACCCGCGGGGGGGAGCGGGAGCCCAAACCAAGAGACCCAGTACTTC. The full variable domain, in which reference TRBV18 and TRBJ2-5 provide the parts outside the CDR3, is NAGVMQNPRHLVRRRGQEARLRCSPMKGHSHVYWYRQLPEEGLKFMVYLQKENIIDESGMPKERFSAEFPKEGPSILRIQQVVRGDSAAYFCASSPAGGSGSPNQETQYFGPGTRLLVL.

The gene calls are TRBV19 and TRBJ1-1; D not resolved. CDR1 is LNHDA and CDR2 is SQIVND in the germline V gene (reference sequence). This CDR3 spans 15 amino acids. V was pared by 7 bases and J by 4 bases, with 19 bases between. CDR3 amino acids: CASILHRYQTTEAFF. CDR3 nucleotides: TGTGCCAGTATCCTCCACAGATACCAGACCACTGAAGCTTTCTTT.

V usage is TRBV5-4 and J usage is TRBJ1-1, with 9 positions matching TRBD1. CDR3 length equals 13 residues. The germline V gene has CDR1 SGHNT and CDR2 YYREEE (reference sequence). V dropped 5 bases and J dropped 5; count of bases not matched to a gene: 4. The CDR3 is CASRLGQGTEAFF. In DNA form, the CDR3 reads TGTGCCAGCAGACTGGGACAGGGAACTGAAGCTTTCTTT.

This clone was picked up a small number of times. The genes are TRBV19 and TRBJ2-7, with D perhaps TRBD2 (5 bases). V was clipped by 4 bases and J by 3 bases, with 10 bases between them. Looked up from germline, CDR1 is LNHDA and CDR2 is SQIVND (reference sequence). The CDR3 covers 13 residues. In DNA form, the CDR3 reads TGTGCCAGTAGTAGAGGGTCTTACTACGAGCAGTACTTC. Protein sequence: CASSRGSYYEQYF. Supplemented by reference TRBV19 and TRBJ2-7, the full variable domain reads DGGITQSPKYLFRKEGQNVTLSCEQNLNHDAMYWYRQDPGQGLRLIYYSQIVNDFQKGDIAEGYSVSREKKESFPLTVTSAQKNPTAFYLCASSRGSYYEQYFGPGTRLTVT.

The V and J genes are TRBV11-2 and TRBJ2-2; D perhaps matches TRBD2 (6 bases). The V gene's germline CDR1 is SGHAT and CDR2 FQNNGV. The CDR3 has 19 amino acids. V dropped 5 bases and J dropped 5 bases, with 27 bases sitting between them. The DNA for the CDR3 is TGTGCCAGCAGCCACCAATCTGATTCGGGGACTTGGAGGACCGGGGAGCTGTTTTTT. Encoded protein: CASSHQSDSGTWRTGELFF.

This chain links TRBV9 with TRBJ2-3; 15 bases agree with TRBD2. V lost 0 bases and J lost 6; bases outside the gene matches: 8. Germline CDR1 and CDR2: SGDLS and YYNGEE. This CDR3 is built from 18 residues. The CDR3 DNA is TGTGCCAGCAGCGTAGGCCAGGGACTAGCGGGAGGATGGGATACGCAGTATTTT. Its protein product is CASSVGQGLAGGWDTQYF.

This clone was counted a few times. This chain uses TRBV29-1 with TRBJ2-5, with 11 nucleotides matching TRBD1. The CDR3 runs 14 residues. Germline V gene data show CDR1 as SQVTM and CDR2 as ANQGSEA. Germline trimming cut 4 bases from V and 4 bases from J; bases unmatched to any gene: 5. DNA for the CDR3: TGCAGCGTTGGTGGGACAGGGGGAGGAGAGACCCAGTACTTC. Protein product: CSVGGTGGGETQYF.

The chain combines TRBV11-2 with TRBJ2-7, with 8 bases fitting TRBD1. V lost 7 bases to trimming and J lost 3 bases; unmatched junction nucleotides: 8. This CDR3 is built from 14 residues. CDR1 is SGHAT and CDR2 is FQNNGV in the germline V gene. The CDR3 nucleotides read TGTGCCAGCACCCCGGGACAGGTCTTCTACGAGCAGTACTTC. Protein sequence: CASTPGQVFYEQYF.

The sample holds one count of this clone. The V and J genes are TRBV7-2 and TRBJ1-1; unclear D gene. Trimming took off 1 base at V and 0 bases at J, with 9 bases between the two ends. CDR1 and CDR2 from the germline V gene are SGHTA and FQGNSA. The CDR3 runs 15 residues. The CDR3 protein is CASSLGGGMNTEAFF. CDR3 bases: TGTGCCAGCAGCTTAGGCGGAGGGATGAACACTGAAGCTTTCTTT. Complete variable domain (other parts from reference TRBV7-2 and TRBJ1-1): GAGVSQSPSNKVTEKGKDVELRCDPISGHTALYWYRQSLGQGLEFLIYFQGNSAPDKSGLPSDRFSAERTGGSVSTLTIQRTQQEDSAVYLCASSLGGGMNTEAFFGQGTRLTVV.

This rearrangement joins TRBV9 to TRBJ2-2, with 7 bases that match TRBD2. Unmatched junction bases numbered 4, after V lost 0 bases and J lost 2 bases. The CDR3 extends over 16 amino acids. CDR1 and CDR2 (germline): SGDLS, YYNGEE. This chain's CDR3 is CASSVGTRQNTGELFF. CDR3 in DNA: TGTGCCAGCAGCGTAGGGACTAGGCAAAACACCGGGGAGCTGTTTTTT. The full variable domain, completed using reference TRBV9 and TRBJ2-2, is DSGVTQTPKHLITATGQRVTLRCSPRSGDLSVYWYQQSLDQGLQFLIQYYNGEERAKGNILERFSAQQFPDLHSELNLSSLELGDSALYFCASSVGTRQNTGELFFGEGSRLTVL.

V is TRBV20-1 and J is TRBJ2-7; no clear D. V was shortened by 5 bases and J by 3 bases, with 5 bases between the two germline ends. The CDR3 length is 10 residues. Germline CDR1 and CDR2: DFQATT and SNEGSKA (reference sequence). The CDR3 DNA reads TGCAGTGCTGTAGACTACGAGCAGTACTTC. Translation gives CSAVDYEQYF.

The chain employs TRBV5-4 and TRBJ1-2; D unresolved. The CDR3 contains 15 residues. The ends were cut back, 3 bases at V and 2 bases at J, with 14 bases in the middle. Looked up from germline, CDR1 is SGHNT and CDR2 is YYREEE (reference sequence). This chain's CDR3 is CASSYDPTDNYGYTF. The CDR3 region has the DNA TGTGCCAGCAGCTACGACCCAACCGACAACTATGGCTACACCTTC.

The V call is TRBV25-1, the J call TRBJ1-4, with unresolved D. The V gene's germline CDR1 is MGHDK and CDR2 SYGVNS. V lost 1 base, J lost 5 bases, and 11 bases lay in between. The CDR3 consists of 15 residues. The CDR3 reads CASSEFGGGNEKLFF. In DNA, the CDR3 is TGTGCCAGCAGTGAATTTGGCGGAGGGAATGAAAAACTGTTTTTT. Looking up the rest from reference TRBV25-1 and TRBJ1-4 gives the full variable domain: EADIYQTPRYLVIGTGKKITLECSQTMGHDKMYWYQQDPGMELHLIHYSYGVNSTEKGDLSSESTVSRIRTEHFPLTLESARPSHTSQYLCASSEFGGGNEKLFFGSGTQLSVL.

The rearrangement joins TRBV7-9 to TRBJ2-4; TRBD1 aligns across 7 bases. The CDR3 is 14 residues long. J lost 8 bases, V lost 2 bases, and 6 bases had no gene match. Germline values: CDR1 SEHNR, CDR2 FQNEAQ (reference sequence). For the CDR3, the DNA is TGTGCCAGCAGCTTAAAAGCCCAGGGGGACATTCAGTACTTC. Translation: CASSLKAQGDIQYF.

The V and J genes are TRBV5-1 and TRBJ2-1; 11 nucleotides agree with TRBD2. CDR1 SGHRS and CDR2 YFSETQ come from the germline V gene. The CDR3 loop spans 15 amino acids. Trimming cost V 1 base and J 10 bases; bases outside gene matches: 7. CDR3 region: CASSLILAGGDEQFF. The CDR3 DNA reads TGCGCCAGCAGCTTGATCCTAGCGGGAGGCGACGAGCAGTTCTTC.

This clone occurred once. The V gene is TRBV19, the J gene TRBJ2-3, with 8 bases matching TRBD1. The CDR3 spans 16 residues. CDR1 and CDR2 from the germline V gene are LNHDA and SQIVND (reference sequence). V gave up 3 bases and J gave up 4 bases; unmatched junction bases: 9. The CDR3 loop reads CASSIWTGQWSDTQYF. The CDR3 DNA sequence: TGTGCCAGTAGTATCTGGACAGGGCAGTGGTCAGATACGCAGTATTTT.

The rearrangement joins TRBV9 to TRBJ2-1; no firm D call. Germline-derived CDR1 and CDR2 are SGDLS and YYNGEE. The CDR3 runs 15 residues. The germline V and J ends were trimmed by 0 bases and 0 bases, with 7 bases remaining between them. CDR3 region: CASSVGSLSYNEQFF. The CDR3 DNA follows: TGTGCCAGCAGCGTAGGAAGCCTCTCCTACAATGAGCAGTTCTTC.

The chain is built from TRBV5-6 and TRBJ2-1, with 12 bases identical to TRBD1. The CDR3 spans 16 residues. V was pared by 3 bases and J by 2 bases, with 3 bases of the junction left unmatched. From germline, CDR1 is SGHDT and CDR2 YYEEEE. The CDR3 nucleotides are TGTGCCAGCAGCTGGAGGGACAGGGGGCCCTACAATGAGCAGTTCTTC. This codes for CASSWRDRGPYNEQFF.

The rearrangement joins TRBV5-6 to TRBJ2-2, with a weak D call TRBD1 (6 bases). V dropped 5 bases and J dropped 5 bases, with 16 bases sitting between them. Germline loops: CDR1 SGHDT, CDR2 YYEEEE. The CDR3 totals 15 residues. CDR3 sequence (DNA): TGTGCCAGCAGTTCACTGGACAGACCAACCGGGGAGCTGTTTTTT. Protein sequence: CASSSLDRPTGELFF.

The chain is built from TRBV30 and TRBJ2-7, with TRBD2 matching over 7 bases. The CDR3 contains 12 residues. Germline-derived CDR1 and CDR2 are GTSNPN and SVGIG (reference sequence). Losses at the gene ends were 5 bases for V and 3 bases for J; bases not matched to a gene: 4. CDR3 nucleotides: TGTGCCTGGGGGAGGGCAAGCTACGAGCAGTACTTC. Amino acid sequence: CAWGRASYEQYF.